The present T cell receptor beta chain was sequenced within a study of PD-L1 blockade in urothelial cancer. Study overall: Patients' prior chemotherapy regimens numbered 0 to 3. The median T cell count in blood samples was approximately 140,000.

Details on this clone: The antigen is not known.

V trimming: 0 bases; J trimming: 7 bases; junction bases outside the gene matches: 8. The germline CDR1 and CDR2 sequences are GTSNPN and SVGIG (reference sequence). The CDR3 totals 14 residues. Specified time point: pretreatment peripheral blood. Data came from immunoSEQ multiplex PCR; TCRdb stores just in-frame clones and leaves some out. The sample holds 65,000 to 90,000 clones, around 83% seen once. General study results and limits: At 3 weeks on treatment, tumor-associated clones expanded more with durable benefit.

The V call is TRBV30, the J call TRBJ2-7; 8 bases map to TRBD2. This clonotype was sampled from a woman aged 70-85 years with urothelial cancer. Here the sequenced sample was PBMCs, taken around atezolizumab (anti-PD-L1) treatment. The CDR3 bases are TGTGCCTGGAGTGTAGGAGCGGGAGTGGGAGAGCAGTACTTC. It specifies CAWSVGAGVGEQYF.